These 3 T cell receptor beta chains share one sample of origin, sequenced in a study of persistence of HIV-infected CD4 T cells. Sequencing used immunoSEQ version 4 in survey mode. Using immunoSEQ multiplex PCR, the repertoire was profiled, and TCRdb retains in-frame clones only, with some absent. The table includes fewer than 40,000 clones, roughly three quarters detected once. The stimulus was an HIV-1 Gag 15-mer peptide pool, around 1.1 ug/peptide/mL. Responding CD4+ T cells were sorted by upregulation of both CD40 ligand and CD69. These receptors have no identified antigens. This specimen consisted of CD4+ T cells sorted from PBMCs after roughly 18-hour stimulation, obtained from a patient who received antiretroviral therapy. All receptors derive from an adult man with HIV who was CMV-seropositive.

This rearrangement joins TRBV19 to TRBJ1-4; TRBD1 matches 7 bases. The CDR3 length is 14 residues. V was pared by 8 bases and J by 3 bases, with 6 bases of the junction left unmatched. Per the germline V gene, CDR1 is LNHDA and CDR2 is SQIVND (reference sequence). Here the CDR3 DNA reads TGTGCCAGTGACCCAGGGGGAGCTAATGAAAAACTGTTTTTT. Amino acids: CASDPGGANEKLFF.

This clone is categorized as medium-sized. This chain joins TRBV5-8 and TRBJ1-1; D unresolved. CDR1 and CDR2 from the germline V gene are SGHTS and YDEGEE. V dropped 1 base and J dropped 3 bases, with 1 base sitting between them. The CDR3 loop spans 11 amino acids. The CDR3: CASSLYTEAFF. The CDR3 DNA follows: TGTGCCAGCAGCTTGTACACTGAAGCTTTCTTT.

This clone is classed as medium-sized (0.01 to 0.1%). V is TRBV24-1 and J is TRBJ2-4; no firm D call. The CDR3 is 12 residues long. CDR1 KGHDR and CDR2 SFDVKD come from the germline V gene. Trimming pared 4 bases from V and 9 bases from J, leaving 9 bases between. CDR3: CATSERVGIQYF. The CDR3, as DNA: TGTGCCACCAGTGAAAGGGTAGGCATTCAGTACTTC.